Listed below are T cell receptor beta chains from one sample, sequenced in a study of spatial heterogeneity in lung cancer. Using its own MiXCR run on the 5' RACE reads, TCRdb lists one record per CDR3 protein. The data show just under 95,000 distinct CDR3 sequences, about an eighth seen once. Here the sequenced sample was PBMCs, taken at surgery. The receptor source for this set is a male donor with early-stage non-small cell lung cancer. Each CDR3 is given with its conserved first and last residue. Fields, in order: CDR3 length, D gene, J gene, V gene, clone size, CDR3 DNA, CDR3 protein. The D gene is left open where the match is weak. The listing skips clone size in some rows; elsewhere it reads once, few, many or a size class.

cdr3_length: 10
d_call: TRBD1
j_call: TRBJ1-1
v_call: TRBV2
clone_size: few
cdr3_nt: TGTGCCAGCACGACAGGGTTAGCTTTCTTT
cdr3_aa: CASTTGLAFF

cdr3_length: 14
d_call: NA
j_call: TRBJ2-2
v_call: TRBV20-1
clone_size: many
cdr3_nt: TGCAGTGCTAGAGGGGGGACGAACACCGGGGAGCTGTTTTTT
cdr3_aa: CSARGGTNTGELFF

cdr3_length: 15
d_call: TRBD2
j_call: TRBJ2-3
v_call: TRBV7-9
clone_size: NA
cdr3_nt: TGTGCCAGCAGCAAACTAGCGGGGCACACAGATACGCAGTATTTT
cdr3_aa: CASSKLAGHTDTQYF

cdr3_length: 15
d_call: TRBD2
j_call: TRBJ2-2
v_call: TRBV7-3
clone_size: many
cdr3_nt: TGTGCCAGCAGCTCAGCGGGAGGGCGGACCGGGGAGCTGTTTTTT
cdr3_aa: CASSSAGGRTGELFF

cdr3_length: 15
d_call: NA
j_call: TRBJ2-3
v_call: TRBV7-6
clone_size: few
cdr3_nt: TGTGCCAGCAGCTTAACTGGGCCAGGGGCAGATACGCAGTATTTT
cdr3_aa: CASSLTGPGADTQYF

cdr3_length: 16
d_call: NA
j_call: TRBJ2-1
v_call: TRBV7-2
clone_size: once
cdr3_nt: TGTGCCGGCAGCCCCTTTTTGGGGGAGGCCTACAATGAGCAGTTCTTC
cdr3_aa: CAGSPFLGEAYNEQFF

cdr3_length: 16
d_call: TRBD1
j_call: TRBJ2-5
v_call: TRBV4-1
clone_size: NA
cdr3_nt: TGCGCCAGCAGCCAGGGAGGGTCTACAGGGGGCGAGACCCAGTACTTC
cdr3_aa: CASSQGGSTGGETQYF

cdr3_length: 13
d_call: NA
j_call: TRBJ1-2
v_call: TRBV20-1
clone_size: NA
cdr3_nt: TGCAGTGCTCCTCAGACAGGCTTTTATGGCTACACCTTC
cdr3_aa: CSAPQTGFYGYTF

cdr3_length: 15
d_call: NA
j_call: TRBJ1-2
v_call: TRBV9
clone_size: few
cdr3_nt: TGTGCCAGCAGCGCCTTAGGGGGGACACTATATGGCTACACCTTC
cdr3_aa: CASSALGGTLYGYTF

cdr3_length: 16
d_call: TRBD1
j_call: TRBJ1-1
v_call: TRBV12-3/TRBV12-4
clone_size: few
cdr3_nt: TGTGCCAGCAGACCGGACAGGGATGCGGGAAACACTGAAGCTTTCTTT
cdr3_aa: CASRPDRDAGNTEAFF

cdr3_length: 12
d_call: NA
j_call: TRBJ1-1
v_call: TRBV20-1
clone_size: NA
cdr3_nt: TGCAGTGCTAGAGCATCGGGGACTGAAGCTTTCTTT
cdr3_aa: CSARASGTEAFF

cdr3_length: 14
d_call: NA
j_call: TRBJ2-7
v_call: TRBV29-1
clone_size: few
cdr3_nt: TGCAGCGTCGTTCGGGGCCCAACCTCCTACGAGCAGTACTTC
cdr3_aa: CSVVRGPTSYEQYF

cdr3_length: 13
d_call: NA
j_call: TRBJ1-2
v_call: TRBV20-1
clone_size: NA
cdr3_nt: TGCAGTGCTAGAGGGCAGACAGACTATGGCTACACCTTC
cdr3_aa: CSARGQTDYGYTF

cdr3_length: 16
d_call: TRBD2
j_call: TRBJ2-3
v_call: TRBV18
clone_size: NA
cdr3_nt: TGTGCCAGCTCACCACTGTCAGGCGGGAGTTCAGATACGCAGTATTTT
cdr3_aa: CASSPLSGGSSDTQYF

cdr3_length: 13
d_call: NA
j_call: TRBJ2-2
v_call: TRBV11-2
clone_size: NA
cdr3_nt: TGTGCCAGCAGCAGTTGGGTTTCCGGGGAGCTGTTTTTT
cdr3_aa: CASSSWVSGELFF

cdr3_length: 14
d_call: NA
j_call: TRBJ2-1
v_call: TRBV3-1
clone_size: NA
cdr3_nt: TGTGCCAGCAGCCAAGGAAACATCCACAATAAGCAGTTCTTC
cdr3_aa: CASSQGNIHNKQFF

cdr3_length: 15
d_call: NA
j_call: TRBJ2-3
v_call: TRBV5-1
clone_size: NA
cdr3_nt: TGCGCCAGCAGCTTGGAACAGCCTAGCACAGATACGCAGTATTTT
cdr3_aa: CASSLEQPSTDTQYF

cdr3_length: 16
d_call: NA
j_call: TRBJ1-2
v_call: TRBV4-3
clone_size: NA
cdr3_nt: TGCGCCAGCAGCCAAGATTTAGGGCGCGCCAACTATGGCTACACCTTC
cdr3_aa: CASSQDLGRANYGYTF

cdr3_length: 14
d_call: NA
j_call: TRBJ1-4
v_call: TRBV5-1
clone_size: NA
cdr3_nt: TGCGCCAGCAGCTCGGGACCGACTAATGAAAAACTGTTTTTT
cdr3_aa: CASSSGPTNEKLFF

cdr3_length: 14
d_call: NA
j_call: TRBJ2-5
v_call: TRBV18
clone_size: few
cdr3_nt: TGTGCCAGCTCACCACCGACGACCCCCGGGACCCAGTACTTC
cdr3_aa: CASSPPTTPGTQYF

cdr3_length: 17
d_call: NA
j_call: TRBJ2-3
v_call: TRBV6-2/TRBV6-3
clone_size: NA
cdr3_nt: TGTGCCAGCAATCCCGGACTCAACCGCCAATTACAAGATACGCAGTATTTT
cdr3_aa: CASNPGLNRQLQDTQYF